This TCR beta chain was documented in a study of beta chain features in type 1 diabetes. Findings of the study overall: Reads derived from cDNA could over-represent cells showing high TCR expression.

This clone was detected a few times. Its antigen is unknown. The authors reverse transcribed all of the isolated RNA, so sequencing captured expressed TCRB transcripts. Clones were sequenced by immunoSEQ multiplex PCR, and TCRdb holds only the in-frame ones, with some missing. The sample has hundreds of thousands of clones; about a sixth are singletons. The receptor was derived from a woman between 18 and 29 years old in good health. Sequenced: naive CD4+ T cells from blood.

In DNA form, the CDR3 reads TGTGCCAGCAGCTCCCGAGGATCCTACGAGCAGTACTTC. Its translation: CASSSRGSYEQYF. The chain links TRBV7-8 to TRBJ2-7; D is ambiguous. The germline V gene has CDR1 SGHVS and CDR2 FQNEAQ. The CDR3 runs to 13 residues. The V end lost 4 bases, the J end lost 1 base, and 8 bases lay between the germline ends.